This TCR beta chain was sequenced for a study of blood T cell repertoires in COVID-19. This clone was observed a handful of times. Sequencing was performed with immunoSEQ multiplex PCR; in TCRdb, only in-frame clones are kept and a portion is missing. The top ten clones hold less than 1.2% of a sample with hundreds of thousands of clones, over 75% of them seen once. Clinical history reported by participants formed the basis on which cohorts were assigned. Cohort 3 donors counted as recovered after two negative PCRs, clearance, or resolved symptoms. Germline loops: CDR1 MNHEY, CDR2 SMNVEV (reference sequence). V was trimmed by 3 bases and J by 6 bases, leaving 13 bases between them. This CDR3 comprises 14 residues.

The TCR was taken from a man between 18 and 35 years old who had recovered from COVID-19. The chain carries TRBV27 and TRBJ2-3, with a possible D match to TRBD2 (6 bases). The sequencing sample was made of PBMCs or T cells enriched from blood (not recorded which). CDR3: CASSFVGGGDTQYF. In DNA form, the CDR3 reads TGTGCCAGCAGTTTTGTGGGAGGAGGTGATACGCAGTATTTT.